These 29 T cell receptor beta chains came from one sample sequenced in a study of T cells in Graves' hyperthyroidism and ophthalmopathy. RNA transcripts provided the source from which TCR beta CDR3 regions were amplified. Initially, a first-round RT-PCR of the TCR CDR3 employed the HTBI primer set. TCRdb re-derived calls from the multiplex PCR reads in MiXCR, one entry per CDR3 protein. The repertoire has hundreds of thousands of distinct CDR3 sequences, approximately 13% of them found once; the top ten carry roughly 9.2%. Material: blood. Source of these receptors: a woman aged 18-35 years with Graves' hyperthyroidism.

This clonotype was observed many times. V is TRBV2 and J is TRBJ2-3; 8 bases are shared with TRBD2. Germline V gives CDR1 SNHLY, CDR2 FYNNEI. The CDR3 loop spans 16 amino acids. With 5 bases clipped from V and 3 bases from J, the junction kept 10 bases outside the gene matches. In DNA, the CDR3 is TGTGCCAGCAGTTCGACTAGCGTAAGGGTTACAGATACGCAGTATTTT. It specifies CASSSTSVRVTDTQYF.

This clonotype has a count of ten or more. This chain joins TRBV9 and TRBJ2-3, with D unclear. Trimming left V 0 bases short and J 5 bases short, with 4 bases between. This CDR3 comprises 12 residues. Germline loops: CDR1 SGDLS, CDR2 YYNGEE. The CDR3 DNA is TGTGCCAGCAGCGTAGACCAAGATACGCAGTATTTT. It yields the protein CASSVDQDTQYF.

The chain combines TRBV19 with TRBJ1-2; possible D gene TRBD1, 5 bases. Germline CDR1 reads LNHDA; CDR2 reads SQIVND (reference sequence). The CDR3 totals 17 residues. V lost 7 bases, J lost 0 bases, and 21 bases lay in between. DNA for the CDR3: TGTGCCAGTAATTCCCCCTACGGACAAAAGTCTAACTATGGCTACACCTTC. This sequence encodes CASNSPYGQKSNYGYTF.

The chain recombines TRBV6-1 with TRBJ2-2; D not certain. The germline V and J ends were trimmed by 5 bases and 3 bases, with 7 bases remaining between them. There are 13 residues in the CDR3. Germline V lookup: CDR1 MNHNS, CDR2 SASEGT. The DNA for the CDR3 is TGTGCCAGCAGTCTCGCTTACACCGGGGAGCTGTTTTTT. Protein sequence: CASSLAYTGELFF.

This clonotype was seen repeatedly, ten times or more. CDR3 in amino acids: CASTPRRGLTLYNEQFF. The CDR3 DNA is TGTGCCAGCACCCCGAGGCGAGGACTTACCCTCTACAATGAGCAGTTCTTC. The chain recombines TRBV12-3 or TRBV12-4 with TRBJ2-1, with D possibly matching TRBD2 (5 bases). Deletions cut 7 bases from V and 3 bases from J, with 22 bases between. There are 17 residues in the CDR3.

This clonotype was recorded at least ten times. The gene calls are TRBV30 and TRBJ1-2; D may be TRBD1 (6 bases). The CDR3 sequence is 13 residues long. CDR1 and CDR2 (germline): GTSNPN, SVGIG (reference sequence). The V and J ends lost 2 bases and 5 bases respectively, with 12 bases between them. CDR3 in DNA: TGTGCCTGGAGTAAGGGGGACTTTTATGGCTACACCTTC. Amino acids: CAWSKGDFYGYTF.

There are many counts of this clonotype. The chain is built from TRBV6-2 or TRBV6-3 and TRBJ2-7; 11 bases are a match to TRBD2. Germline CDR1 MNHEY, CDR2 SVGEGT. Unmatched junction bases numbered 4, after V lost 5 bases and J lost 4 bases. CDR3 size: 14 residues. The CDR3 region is CASSPGLAGYEQYF. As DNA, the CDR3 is TGTGCCAGCAGTCCCGGACTAGCGGGTTACGAGCAGTACTTC.

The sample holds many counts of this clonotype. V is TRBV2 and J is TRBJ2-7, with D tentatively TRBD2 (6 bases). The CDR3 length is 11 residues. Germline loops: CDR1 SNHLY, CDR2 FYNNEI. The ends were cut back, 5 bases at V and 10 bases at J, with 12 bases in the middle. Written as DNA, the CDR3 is TGTGCCAGCAGTCTGACTAGTGAACAGTACTTC. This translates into CASSLTSEQYF.

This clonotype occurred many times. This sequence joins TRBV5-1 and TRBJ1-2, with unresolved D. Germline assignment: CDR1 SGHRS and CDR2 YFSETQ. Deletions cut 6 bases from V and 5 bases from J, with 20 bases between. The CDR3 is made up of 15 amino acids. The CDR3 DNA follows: TGCGCCAGCACCCTGACCGACGGGGTTGGGTATGGCTACACCTTC. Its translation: CASTLTDGVGYGYTF.

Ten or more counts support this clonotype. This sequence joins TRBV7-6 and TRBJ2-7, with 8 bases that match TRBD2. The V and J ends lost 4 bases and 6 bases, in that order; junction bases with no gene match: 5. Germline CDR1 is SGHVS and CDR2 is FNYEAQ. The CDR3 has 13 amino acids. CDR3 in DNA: TGTGCCAGCAGCTCCGGGAGGGGGGCCGAGCAGTACTTC. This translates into CASSSGRGAEQYF.

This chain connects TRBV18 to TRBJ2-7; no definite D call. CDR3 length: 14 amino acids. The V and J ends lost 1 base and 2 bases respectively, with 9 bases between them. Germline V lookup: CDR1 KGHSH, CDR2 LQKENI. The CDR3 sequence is CASSPRDGTYEQYF. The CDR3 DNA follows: TGTGCCAGCTCACCACGCGACGGTACCTACGAGCAGTACTTC.

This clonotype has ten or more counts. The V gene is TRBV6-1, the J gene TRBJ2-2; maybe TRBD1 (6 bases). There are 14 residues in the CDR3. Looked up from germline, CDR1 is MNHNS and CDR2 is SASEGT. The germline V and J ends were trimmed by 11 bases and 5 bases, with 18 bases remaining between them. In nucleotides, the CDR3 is TGTGCCGGTAGACAGGCGAGAGGGACCGGGGAGCTGTTTTTT. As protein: CAGRQARGTGELFF.

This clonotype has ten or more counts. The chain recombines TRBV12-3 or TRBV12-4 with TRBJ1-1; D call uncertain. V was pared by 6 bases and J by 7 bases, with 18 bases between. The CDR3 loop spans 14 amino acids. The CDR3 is CASRASDGVGEAFF. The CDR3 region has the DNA TGTGCCAGCAGAGCCTCCGACGGAGTGGGTGAAGCTTTCTTT.

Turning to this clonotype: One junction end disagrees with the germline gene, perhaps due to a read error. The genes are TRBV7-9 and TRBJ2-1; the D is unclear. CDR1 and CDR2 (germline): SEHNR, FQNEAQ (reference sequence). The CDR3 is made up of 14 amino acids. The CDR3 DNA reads TGTGCCAGCAGCTTAGCCCCCCCAAACAATGAGCAGTCCTTC. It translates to CASSLAPPNNEQSF.

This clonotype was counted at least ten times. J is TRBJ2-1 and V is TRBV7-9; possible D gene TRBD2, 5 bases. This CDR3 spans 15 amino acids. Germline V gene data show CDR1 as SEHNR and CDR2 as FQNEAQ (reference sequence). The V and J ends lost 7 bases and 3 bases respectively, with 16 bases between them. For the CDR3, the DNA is TGTGCCAGCACCCAGAGGGAGCAATTCTACAATGAGCAGTTCTTC. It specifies CASTQREQFYNEQFF. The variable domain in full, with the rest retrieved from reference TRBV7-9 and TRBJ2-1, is DTGVSQNPRHKITKRGQNVTFRCDPISEHNRLYWYRQTLGQGPEFLTYFQNEAQLEKSRLLSDRFSAERPKGSFSTLEIQRTEQGDSAMYLCASTQREQFYNEQFFGPGTRLTVL.

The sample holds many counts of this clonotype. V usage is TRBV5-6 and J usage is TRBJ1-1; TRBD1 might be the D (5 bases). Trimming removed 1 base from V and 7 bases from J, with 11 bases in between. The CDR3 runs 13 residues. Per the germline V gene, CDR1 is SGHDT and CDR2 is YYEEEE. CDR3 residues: CASSLPAGHEAFF. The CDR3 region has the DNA TGTGCCAGCAGCTTGCCGGCAGGGCATGAAGCTTTCTTT. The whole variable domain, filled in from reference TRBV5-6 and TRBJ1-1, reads DAGVTQSPTHLIKTRGQQVTLRCSPKSGHDTVSWYQQALGQGPQFIFQYYEEEERQRGNFPDRFSGHQFPNYSSELNVNALLLGDSALYLCASSLPAGHEAFFGQGTRLTVV.

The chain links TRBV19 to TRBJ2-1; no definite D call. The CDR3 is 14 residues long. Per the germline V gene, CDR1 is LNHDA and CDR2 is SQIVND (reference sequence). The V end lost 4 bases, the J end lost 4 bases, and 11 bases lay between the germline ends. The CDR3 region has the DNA TGTGCCAGTAGTAACCCTCCCTCGTACAATGAGCAGTTCTTC. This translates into CASSNPPSYNEQFF.

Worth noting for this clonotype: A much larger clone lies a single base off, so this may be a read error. The DNA for the CDR3 is TGTGCCAGCAGCCAAGCTACGGACGGAGATACGCAGTATTTT. Its protein is CASSQATDGDTQYF. This chain links TRBV3-1 with TRBJ2-3; D is uncertain. The ends were cut back, 1 base at V and 5 bases at J, with 10 bases in the middle. Germline V CDR1 and CDR2: LGHDT, YNNKEL (reference sequence). The length of the CDR3 is 14 residues.

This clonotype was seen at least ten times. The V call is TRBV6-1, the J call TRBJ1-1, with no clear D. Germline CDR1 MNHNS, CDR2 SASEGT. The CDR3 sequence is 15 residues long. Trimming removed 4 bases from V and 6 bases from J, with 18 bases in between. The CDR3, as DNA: TGTGCCAGCAGTGTTCCCACCGGAGCCGTCGCTGAAGCTTTCTTT. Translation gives CASSVPTGAVAEAFF.

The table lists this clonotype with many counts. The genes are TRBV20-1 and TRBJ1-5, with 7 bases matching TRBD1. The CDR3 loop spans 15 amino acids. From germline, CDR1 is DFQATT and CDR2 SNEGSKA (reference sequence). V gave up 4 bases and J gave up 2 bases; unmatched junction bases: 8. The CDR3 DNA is TGCAGTGCTATAAACAGGGGATGGGGCAATCAGCCCCAGCATTTT. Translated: CSAINRGWGNQPQHF.

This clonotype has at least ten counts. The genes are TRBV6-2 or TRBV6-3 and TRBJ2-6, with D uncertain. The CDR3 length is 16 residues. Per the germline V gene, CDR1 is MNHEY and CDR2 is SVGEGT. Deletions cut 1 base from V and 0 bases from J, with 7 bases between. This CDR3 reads CASSYWAYSGANVLTF. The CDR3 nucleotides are TGTGCCAGCAGTTACTGGGCCTACTCTGGGGCCAACGTCCTGACTTTC.

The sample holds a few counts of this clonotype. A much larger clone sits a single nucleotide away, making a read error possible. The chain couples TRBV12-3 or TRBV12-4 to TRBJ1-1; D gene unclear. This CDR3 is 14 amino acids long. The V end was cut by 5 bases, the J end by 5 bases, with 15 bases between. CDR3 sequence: CASSKAGIGTEAFF. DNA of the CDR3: TGTGCCAGCAGTAAGGCAGGTATAGGTACTGAAGCTTTCTTT.

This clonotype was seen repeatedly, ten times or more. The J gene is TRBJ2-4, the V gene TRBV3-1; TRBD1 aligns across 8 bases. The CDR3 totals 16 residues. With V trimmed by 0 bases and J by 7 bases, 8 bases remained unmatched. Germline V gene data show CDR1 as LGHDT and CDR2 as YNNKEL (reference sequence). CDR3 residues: CASSQDDWTGMNIQYF. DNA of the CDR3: TGTGCCAGCAGCCAAGACGATTGGACAGGGATGAACATTCAGTACTTC.

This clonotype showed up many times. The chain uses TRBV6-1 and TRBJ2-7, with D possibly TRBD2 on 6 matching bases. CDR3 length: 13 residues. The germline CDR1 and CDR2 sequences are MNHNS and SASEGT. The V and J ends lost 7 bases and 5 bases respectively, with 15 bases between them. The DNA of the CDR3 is TGTGCCAGCACCAACTGGGGGGATAACGAGCAGTACTTC. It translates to CASTNWGDNEQYF.

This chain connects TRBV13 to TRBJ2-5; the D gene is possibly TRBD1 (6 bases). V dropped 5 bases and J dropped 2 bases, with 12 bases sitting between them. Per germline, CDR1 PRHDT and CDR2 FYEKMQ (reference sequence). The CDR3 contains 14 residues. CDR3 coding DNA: TGTGCCAGCAGCGAGGGGGTGGCACAAGAGACCCAGTACTTC. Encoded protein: CASSEGVAQETQYF. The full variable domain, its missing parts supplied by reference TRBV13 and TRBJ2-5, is AAGVIQSPRHLIKEKRETATLKCYPIPRHDTVYWYQQGPGQDPQFLISFYEKMQSDKGSIPDRFSAQQFSDYHSELNMSSLELGDSALYFCASSEGVAQETQYFGPGTRLLVL.

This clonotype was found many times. CDR3 amino acids: CASSLRQGDGYTF. The CDR3 DNA reads TGTGCCAGCAGCCTACGACAGGGTGATGGCTACACCTTC. The V call is TRBV3-1, the J call TRBJ1-2, with TRBD1 matching over 7 bases. Germline trimming cut 4 bases from V and 6 bases from J; bases unmatched to any gene: 5. Germline V gene data show CDR1 as LGHDT and CDR2 as YNNKEL (reference sequence). The CDR3 consists of 13 residues.

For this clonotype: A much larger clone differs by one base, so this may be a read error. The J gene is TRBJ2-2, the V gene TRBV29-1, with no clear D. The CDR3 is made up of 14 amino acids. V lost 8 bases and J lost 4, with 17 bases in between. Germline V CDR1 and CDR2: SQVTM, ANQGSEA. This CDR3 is CSTGPRSGTGELFF. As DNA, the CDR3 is TGCAGCACCGGACCCAGGTCCGGCACCGGGGAGCTGTTTTTT.

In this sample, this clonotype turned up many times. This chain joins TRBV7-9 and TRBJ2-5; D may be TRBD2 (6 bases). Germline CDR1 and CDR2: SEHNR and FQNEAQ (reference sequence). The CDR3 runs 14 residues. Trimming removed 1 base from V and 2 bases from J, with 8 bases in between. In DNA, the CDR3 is TGTGCCAGCAGCTTAGTAGGAGGGCAAGAGACCCAGTACTTC. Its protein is CASSLVGGQETQYF.

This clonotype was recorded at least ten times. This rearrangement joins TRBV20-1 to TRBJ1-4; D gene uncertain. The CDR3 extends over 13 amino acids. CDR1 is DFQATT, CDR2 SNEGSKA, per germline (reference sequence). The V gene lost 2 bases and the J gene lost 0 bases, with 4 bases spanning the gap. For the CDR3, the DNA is TGCAGTGCTAGATTTCCAACTAATGAAAAACTGTTTTTT. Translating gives CSARFPTNEKLFF.